Shown below are 8 T cell receptor beta chains from a single sample sequenced in a study of technical replicates of blood from a few donors. Clones were read by immunoSEQ multiplex PCR, and TCRdb kept only the in-frame ones, dropping some. The sample lists roughly 76,000 clones; approximately 92% were seen once. The sample was T cells isolated from PBMCs. These receptors came from a human donor in good health. Some clones in this sample may be carry-over from other donors' samples.

CDR3: CASSLDVGHPNEKLFF. CDR3 coding DNA: TGCGCCAGCAGCTTGGACGTCGGACACCCTAATGAAAAACTGTTTTTT. This chain joins TRBV5-1 and TRBJ1-4, with D possibly being TRBD1 (5 bases). The length of the CDR3 is 16 residues. The germline V gene has CDR1 SGHRS and CDR2 YFSETQ. Trimming left V 0 bases short and J 3 bases short, with 12 bases between.

The chain has TRBV11-2 and TRBJ2-1; 8 bases line up with TRBD1. The CDR3 runs to 15 residues. Germline assignment: CDR1 SGHAT and CDR2 FQNNGV. J lost 4 bases, V lost 2 bases, and 4 bases had no gene match. The CDR3 sequence is CASSLRDRTYNEQFF. Here the CDR3 DNA reads TGTGCCAGCAGCTTACGGGACAGGACTTACAATGAGCAGTTCTTC.

The chain is built from TRBV7-9 and TRBJ2-7, with 8 positions matching TRBD1. The V and J ends lost 1 base and 3 bases, in that order; junction bases with no gene match: 14. CDR3 length equals 18 residues. Germline V lookup: CDR1 SEHNR, CDR2 FQNEAQ (reference sequence). CDR3 amino acids: CASSLEVSDRARGYEQYF. The CDR3 region has the DNA TGTGCCAGCAGCTTAGAGGTGTCGGACAGGGCTAGGGGCTACGAGCAGTACTTC.

This chain connects TRBV27 to TRBJ1-1, with D maybe TRBD1 (5 bases). The length of the CDR3 is 13 residues. Looked up from germline, CDR1 is MNHEY and CDR2 is SMNVEV (reference sequence). V lost 2 bases to trimming and J lost 4 bases, with 8 bases between them. CDR3 amino acids: CASSLGQLTEAFF. The DNA for the CDR3 is TGTGCCAGCAGTTTAGGACAACTCACTGAAGCTTTCTTT.

This chain uses TRBV10-3 with TRBJ1-1; 7 bases are a match to TRBD1. J gave up 9 bases and V 10 bases, and 5 bases lay outside the gene matches. CDR1 and CDR2 from the germline V gene are ENHRY and SYGVKD. This CDR3 contains 10 residues. The CDR3 bases are TGTGCCACCCAAGGGGGCCAAGCTTTCTTT. As protein: CATQGGQAFF.

The chain is built from TRBV19 and TRBJ1-4; TRBD1 might be the D (5 bases). Germline-derived CDR1 and CDR2 are LNHDA and SQIVND (reference sequence). Trimming removed 6 bases at V and 4 bases at J, with 12 bases between. The CDR3 length is 14 residues. CDR3 DNA sequence: TGTGCCAGTAGACGGACACTCGGTAATGAAAAACTGTTTTTT. It translates to CASRRTLGNEKLFF.

As to this clone: This CDR3 is also generated by other DNA sequences in the sample. The V gene is TRBV18, the J gene TRBJ2-2; no clear D gene. Trimming pared 6 bases from V and 3 bases from J, leaving 5 bases between. This CDR3 is 12 amino acids long. Germline CDR1 reads KGHSH; CDR2 reads LQKENI. The DNA of the CDR3 is TGTGCCAGCTCTCCCTACACCGGGGAGCTGTTTTTT. Translation gives CASSPYTGELFF. Filled out from reference TRBV18 and TRBJ2-2, the complete variable domain reads NAGVMQNPRHLVRRRGQEARLRCSPMKGHSHVYWYRQLPEEGLKFMVYLQKENIIDESGMPKERFSAEFPKEGPSILRIQQVVRGDSAAYFCASSPYTGELFFGEGSRLTVL.

V is TRBV5-1 and J is TRBJ2-7, with 9 positions matching TRBD2. CDR1 and CDR2 from the germline V gene are SGHRS and YFSETQ. This CDR3 has 15 amino acids. Unmatched junction bases numbered 6, after V lost 3 bases and J lost 2 bases. CDR3 region: CASSSSTSGAYEQYF. The CDR3 nucleotides read TGCGCCAGCAGCTCGTCGACTAGCGGAGCCTACGAGCAGTACTTC.